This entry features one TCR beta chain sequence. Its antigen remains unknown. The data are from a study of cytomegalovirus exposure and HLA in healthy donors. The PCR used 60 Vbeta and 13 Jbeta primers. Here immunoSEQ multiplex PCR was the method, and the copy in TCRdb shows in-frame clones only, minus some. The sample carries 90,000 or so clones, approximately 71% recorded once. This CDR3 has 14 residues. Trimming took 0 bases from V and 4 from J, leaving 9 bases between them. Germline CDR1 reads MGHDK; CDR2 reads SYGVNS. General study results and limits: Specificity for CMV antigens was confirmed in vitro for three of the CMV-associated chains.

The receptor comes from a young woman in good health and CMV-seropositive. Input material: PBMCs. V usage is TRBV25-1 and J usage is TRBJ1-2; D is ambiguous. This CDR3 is CASSEYSASYGYTF. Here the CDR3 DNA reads TGTGCCAGCAGTGAATACAGCGCATCCTATGGCTACACCTTC.